This T cell receptor beta chain derives from a study of T cells in Graves' hyperthyroidism and ophthalmopathy. Study-wide context: Before any treatment, at initial diagnosis, peripheral blood was collected.

With respect to this clonotype: Its antigen is unknown.

RNA transcripts yielded amplified TCR beta CDR3 regions. HTBI primers were the set used in a first-round RT-PCR of the TCR CDR3. TCRdb processed the multiplex PCR reads anew with MiXCR; each CDR3 protein has one entry. The sample has nearly 600,000 distinct CDR3 sequences; more than 11% are singletons. Whole-study findings and limits: Peripheral blood also featured most of the thyroid clonotypes expanded above 0.001.

This CDR3 has 13 residues. Germline lookup yields CDR1 LNHDA and CDR2 SQIVND (reference sequence). V was pared by 4 bases and J by 7 bases, with 13 bases between. V is TRBV19 and J is TRBJ1-2; D is uncertain. Sequencing was done on a sample of blood. The TCR was taken from a woman aged 30 to 39 with Graves' hyperthyroidism that later progressed to Graves' ophthalmopathy. The CDR3 DNA reads TGTGCCAGTAGTAAGGAGCATGTAGCTGGCTACACCTTC. This encodes CASSKEHVAGYTF.